The 16 T cell receptor beta chains listed next were all sequenced from one sample in a study of cytomegalovirus exposure and HLA in healthy donors. PCR employed 60 Vbeta and 13 Jbeta primers. Only in-frame clones appear in the TCRdb table, and some are missing; sequencing was by immunoSEQ multiplex PCR. Its listing shows 70,000 to 90,000 clones. The sample was PBMCs. Receptors were obtained from a man between 18 and 29 years old in good health and CMV-seropositive.

The gene calls are TRBV29-1 and TRBJ1-2; D call uncertain. This CDR3 has 11 residues. V lost 3 bases and J 8 bases, leaving 10 bases between the germline ends. Germline CDR1 is SQVTM and CDR2 is ANQGSEA. The CDR3 spells CSVDVGGGYTF. The DNA for the CDR3 is TGCAGCGTTGACGTGGGAGGAGGCTACACCTTC.

V is TRBV6-5 and J is TRBJ2-5, with 8 bases fitting TRBD1. The end of the DNA is better explained by TRBJ2-7, so the J call may be wrong. The CDR3 length is 13 residues. Germline V lookup: CDR1 MNHEY, CDR2 SVGAGI. The CDR3 bases are TGTGCCAGCAGGACAGGGGATATGGACGAGCAGTACTTC. This encodes CASRTGDMDEQYF.

J is TRBJ1-5 and V is TRBV4-2, with a tentative D call TRBD1 (6 bases). The CDR3 runs to 19 residues. V lost 3 bases, J lost 4 bases, and 25 bases lay in between. The germline V gene has CDR1 LGHNA and CDR2 YNFKEQ. CDR3 nucleotides: TGTGCCAGCAGCCACTCCACTTCCCCCGGGACACAAACAAATCAGCCCCAGCATTTT. Its translation: CASSHSTSPGTQTNQPQHF.

The chain combines TRBV7-2 with TRBJ1-3, with D perhaps TRBD1 (6 bases). The CDR3 is 17 residues long. Germline V gene sequence: CDR1 SGHTA, CDR2 FQGNSA. Deletions cut 5 bases from V and 4 bases from J, with 21 bases between. In nucleotides, the CDR3 is TGTGCCAGCAGCCCCCCCGGCAAAGCAGGGGCCGGAAACACCATATATTTT. It encodes CASSPPGKAGAGNTIYF.

The chain combines TRBV18 with TRBJ2-5, with 7 nucleotides matching TRBD2. Germline loops: CDR1 KGHSH, CDR2 LQKENI. The J segment lost 3 bases and the V segment lost 0 bases, leaving 4 bases of the junction unmatched. The CDR3 length is 15 residues. CDR3 amino acids: CASSPPGLPKETQYF. The DNA for the CDR3 is TGTGCCAGCTCACCACCGGGACTACCGAAAGAGACCCAGTACTTC.

This chain connects TRBV19 to TRBJ1-5, with TRBD1 matching 9 bases. CDR3 size: 15 residues. Trimming cost V 6 bases and J 6 bases; bases outside gene matches: 9. Germline V gives CDR1 LNHDA, CDR2 SQIVND (reference sequence). Written as DNA, the CDR3 is TGTGCCAGTAGGCTAGTACAGGGGGCGTTTCAGCCCCAGCATTTT. It encodes CASRLVQGAFQPQHF.

The V gene is TRBV6-1, the J gene TRBJ1-2; 9 nucleotides line up with TRBD1. Germline trimming cut 6 bases from V and 4 bases from J; bases unmatched to any gene: 9. Germline lookup yields CDR1 MNHNS and CDR2 SASEGT. The CDR3 covers 15 residues. The CDR3 protein is CASRLKTGGPYGYTF. In nucleotides, the CDR3 is TGTGCCAGCAGATTAAAGACAGGGGGACCCTATGGCTACACCTTC.

Written as DNA, the CDR3 is TGTGCCAGCATCTGGGGGGGCACTGAAGCTTTCTTT. Protein: CASIWGGTEAFF. V gene TRBV5-8 combines with J gene TRBJ1-1, with D maybe TRBD1 (5 bases). The V gene lost 6 bases and the J gene lost 4 bases, with 10 bases spanning the gap. The length of the CDR3 is 12 residues. Germline V gene data show CDR1 as SGHTS and CDR2 as YDEGEE.

The chain uses TRBV5-1 and TRBJ2-1; D remains ambiguous. Trimming took 4 bases from V and 0 from J, leaving 20 bases between them. The CDR3 has 18 amino acids. Germline V gives CDR1 SGHRS, CDR2 YFSETQ. This CDR3 reads CASSGLGSQGNSYNEQFF. The DNA for the CDR3 is TGCGCCAGCAGCGGCCTGGGTAGCCAAGGTAACTCCTACAATGAGCAGTTCTTC.

V is TRBV11-2 and J is TRBJ2-5; possibly TRBD1 for D (5 bases). V lost 5 bases to trimming and J lost 4 bases, with 17 bases between them. This CDR3 spans 15 amino acids. The germline gives CDR1 SGHAT, CDR2 FQNNGV. The CDR3 bases are TGTGCCAGCAGCCCCCCGTCCTTAAGGGGAGAGACCCAGTACTTC. Translation gives CASSPPSLRGETQYF. Together with reference TRBV11-2 and TRBJ2-5, the CDR3 gives the full variable domain: EAGVAQSPRYKIIEKRQSVAFWCNPISGHATLYWYQQILGQGPKLLIQFQNNGVVDDSQLPKDRFSAERLKGVDSTLKIQPAKLEDSAVYLCASSPPSLRGETQYFGPGTRLLVL.

This chain uses TRBV19 with TRBJ1-1; D remains unclear. The CDR3 is made up of 14 amino acids. V lost 7 bases, J lost 3 bases, and 15 bases lay in between. Germline CDR1 and CDR2: LNHDA and SQIVND (reference sequence). The CDR3 nucleotides read TGTGCCAGTACCACCCAGCGGACCGACACTGAAGCTTTCTTT. It translates to CASTTQRTDTEAFF. The whole variable domain, remainder taken from reference TRBV19 and TRBJ1-1, is DGGITQSPKYLFRKEGQNVTLSCEQNLNHDAMYWYRQDPGQGLRLIYYSQIVNDFQKGDIAEGYSVSREKKESFPLTVTSAQKNPTAFYLCASTTQRTDTEAFFGQGTRLTVV.

The chain joins TRBV28 to TRBJ2-5; the D gene is possibly TRBD2 (5 bases). CDR1 and CDR2 from the germline V gene are MDHEN and SYDVKM. Trimming took off 4 bases at V and 5 bases at J, with 11 bases between the two ends. CDR3 length: 13 amino acids. The CDR3 sequence is CASSWRMVETQYF. Here the CDR3 DNA reads TGTGCCAGCAGTTGGAGGATGGTGGAGACCCAGTACTTC.

For the CDR3, the DNA is TGCGCCAGCAGCGTCTATATCGGACAGAGCGGTGAAGCTTTCTTT. This codes for CASSVYIGQSGEAFF. The chain uses TRBV5-1 and TRBJ1-1; a possible D gene is TRBD1 (6 bases). V was pared by 4 bases and J by 7 bases, with 20 bases between. Germline assignment: CDR1 SGHRS and CDR2 YFSETQ. The CDR3 contains 15 residues.

The genes are TRBV6-5 and TRBJ2-5; D perhaps matches TRBD1 (6 bases). V lost 3 bases and J 2 bases, leaving 16 bases between the germline ends. Germline lookup yields CDR1 MNHEY and CDR2 SVGAGI. The CDR3 covers 16 residues. The CDR3: CASSYGTLNLQETQYF. In DNA, the CDR3 is TGTGCCAGCAGTTATGGGACACTTAATCTACAAGAGACCCAGTACTTC.

CDR3 coding DNA: TGTGCCAGCAGCTTAGGCCTCGGACAGGGCCAGCCCCAGCATTTT. Translation: CASSLGLGQGQPQHF. The chain employs TRBV13 and TRBJ1-5; 8 nucleotides line up with TRBD1. Germline V gene sequence: CDR1 PRHDT, CDR2 FYEKMQ (reference sequence). This CDR3 has 15 amino acids. V was pared by 0 bases and J by 7 bases, with 5 bases of the junction left unmatched.

The gene calls are TRBV5-1 and TRBJ2-1; 10 nucleotides align to TRBD1. This CDR3 region has 17 residues. CDR1 SGHRS and CDR2 YFSETQ come from the germline V gene. Unmatched junction bases numbered 12, after V lost 4 bases and J lost 5 bases. DNA of the CDR3: TGCGCCAGCAGCAGGACAATAACCGGGACAGGGGACAATGAGCAGTTCTTC. Translating gives CASSRTITGTGDNEQFF.